This record covers a single T cell receptor (beta chain). The antigen is not known. The data originate from a study of T cell responses to AZD1222 COVID-19 vaccine. Study outcomes and limitations: Clonal diversity was possibly underestimated; the donors were predominantly white British and more often female. Spike was spanned by vaccine-associated CD4 TCRs, which were dominant at 160-218 and 743-854. Baseline testing showed seropositivity in only a handful of AZD1222 recipients.

Investigators merged groups given second doses at roughly 4 or roughly 12 weeks. The V end was cut by 4 bases, the J end by 9 bases, with 12 bases between. The length of the CDR3 is 12 residues. TCRdb keeps only in-frame clones here, not all; method: immunoSEQ multiplex PCR. The profile shows some 200,000 clones, approximately 95% of them singletons. The gene calls are TRBV12-3 or TRBV12-4 and TRBJ1-1; unclear D gene. The clonotype was recovered from an adult who received the AZD1222 COVID-19 vaccine. The material was peripheral blood, obtained 28 days after the second AZD1222 dose. The CDR3 DNA sequence: TGTGCCAGCAGTTGGGCTCAGAGGCAAGCTTTCTTT. It encodes CASSWAQRQAFF.